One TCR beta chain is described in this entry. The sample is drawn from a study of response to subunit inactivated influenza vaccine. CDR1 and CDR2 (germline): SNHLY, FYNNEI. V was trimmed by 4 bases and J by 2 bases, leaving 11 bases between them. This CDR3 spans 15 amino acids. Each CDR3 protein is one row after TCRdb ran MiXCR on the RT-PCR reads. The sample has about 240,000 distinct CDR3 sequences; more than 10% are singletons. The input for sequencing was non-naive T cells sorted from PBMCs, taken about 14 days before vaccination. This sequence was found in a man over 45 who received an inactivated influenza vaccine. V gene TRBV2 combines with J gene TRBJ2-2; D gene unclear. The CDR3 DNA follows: TGTGCCAGCAGTGCGGCGGTTGTTAACACCGGGGAGCTGTTTTTT. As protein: CASSAAVVNTGELFF.